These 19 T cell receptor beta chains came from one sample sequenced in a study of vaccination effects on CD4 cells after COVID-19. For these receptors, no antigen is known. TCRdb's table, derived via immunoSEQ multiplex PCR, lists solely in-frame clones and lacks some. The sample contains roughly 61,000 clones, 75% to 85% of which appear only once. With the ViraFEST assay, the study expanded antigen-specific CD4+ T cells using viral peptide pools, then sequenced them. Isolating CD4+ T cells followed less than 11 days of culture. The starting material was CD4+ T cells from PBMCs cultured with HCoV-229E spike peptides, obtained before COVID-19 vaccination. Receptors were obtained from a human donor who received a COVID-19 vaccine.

As DNA, the CDR3 is TGTGCCAGCAGCGCTCGGACAGGGATGGTCGCCTCTGGGGCCAACGTCCTGACTTTC. Translating gives CASSARTGMVASGANVLTF. The chain has TRBV7-3 and TRBJ2-6, with TRBD1 matching 8 bases. After removal of 5 bases from V and 0 bases from J, the junction contained 12 bases not matched to a gene. Germline V gene lookup returns CDR1 SGHTA and CDR2 FQGTGA. The CDR3 covers 19 residues.

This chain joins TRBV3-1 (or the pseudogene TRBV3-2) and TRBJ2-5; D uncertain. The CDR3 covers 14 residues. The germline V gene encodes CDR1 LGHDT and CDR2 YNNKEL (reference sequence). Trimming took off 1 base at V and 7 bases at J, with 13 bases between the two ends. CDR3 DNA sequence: TGTGCCAGCAGCCAAGGTATTGGCATCGGGACCCAGTACTTC. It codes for CASSQGIGIGTQYF.

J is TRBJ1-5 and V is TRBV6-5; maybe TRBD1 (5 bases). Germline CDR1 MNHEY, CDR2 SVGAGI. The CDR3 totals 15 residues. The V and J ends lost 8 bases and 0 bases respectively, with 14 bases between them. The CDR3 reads CASGGLGGSNQPQHF. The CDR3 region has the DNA TGTGCCAGCGGGGGACTGGGGGGTAGCAATCAGCCCCAGCATTTT.

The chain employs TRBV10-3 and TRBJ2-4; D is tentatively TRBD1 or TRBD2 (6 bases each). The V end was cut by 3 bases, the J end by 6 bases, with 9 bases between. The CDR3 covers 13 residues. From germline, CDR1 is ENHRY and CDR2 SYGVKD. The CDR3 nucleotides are TGTGCCATCAGTGACGGGGGCGGAAACATTCAGTACTTC. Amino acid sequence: CAISDGGGNIQYF.

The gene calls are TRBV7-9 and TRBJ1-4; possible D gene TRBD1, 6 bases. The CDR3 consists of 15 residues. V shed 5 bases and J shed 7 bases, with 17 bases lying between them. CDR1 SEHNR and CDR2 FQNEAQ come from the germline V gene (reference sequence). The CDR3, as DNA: TGTGCCAGCAGCCCAATTTTAGGGGGTGGTGAAAAACTGTTTTTT. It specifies CASSPILGGGEKLFF.

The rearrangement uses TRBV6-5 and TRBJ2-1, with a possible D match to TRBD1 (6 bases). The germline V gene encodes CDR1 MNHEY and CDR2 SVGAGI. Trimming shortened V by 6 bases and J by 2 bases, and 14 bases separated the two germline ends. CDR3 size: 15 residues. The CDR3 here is CASSPLRGTYNEQFF. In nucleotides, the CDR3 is TGTGCCAGCAGCCCCCTTAGGGGGACCTACAATGAGCAGTTCTTC.

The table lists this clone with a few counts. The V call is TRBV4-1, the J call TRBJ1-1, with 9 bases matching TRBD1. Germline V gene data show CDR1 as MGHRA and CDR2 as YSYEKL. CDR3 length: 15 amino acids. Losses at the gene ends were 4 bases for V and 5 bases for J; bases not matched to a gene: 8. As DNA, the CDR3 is TGCGCCAGCAGCCGCGACAGGGGGACTAGGACTGAAGCTTTCTTT. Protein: CASSRDRGTRTEAFF.

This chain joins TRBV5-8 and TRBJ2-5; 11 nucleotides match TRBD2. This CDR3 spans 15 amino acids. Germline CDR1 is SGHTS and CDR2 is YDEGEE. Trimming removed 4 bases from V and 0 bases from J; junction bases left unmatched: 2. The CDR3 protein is CASSRSGGDQETQYF. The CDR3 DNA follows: TGTGCCAGCAGCCGTAGCGGGGGGGACCAAGAGACCCAGTACTTC.

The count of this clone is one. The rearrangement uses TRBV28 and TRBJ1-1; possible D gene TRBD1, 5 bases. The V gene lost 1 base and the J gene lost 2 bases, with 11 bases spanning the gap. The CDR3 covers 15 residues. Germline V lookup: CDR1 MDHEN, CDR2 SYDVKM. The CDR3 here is CASSLLQGSNTEAFF. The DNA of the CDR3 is TGTGCCAGCAGTTTATTGCAGGGATCTAACACTGAAGCTTTCTTT.

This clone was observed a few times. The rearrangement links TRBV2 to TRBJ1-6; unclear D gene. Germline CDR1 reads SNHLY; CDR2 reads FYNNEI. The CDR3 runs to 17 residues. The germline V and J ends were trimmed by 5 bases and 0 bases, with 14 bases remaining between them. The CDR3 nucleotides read TGTGCCAGCAGTTCCGGACGGCCGAGCTCCTATAATTCACCCCTCCACTTT. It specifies CASSSGRPSSYNSPLHF.

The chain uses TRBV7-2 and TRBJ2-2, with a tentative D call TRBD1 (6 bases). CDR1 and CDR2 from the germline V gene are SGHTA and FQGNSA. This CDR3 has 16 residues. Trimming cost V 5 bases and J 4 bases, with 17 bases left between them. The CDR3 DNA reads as TGTGCCAGCAGCACAAGGACAGCCACGGGCACCGGGGAGCTGTTTTTT. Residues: CASSTRTATGTGELFF.

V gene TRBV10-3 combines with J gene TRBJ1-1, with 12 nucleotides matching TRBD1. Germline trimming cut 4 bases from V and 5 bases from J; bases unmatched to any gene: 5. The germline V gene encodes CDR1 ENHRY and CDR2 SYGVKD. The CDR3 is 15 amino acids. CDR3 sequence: CAISGPGQGATEAFF. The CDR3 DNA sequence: TGTGCCATCAGTGGCCCGGGACAGGGGGCGACTGAAGCTTTCTTT.

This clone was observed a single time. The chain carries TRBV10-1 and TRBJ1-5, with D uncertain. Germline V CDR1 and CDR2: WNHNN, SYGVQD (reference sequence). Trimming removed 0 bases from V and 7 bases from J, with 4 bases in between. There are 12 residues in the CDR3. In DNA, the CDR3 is TGCGCCAGCAGTGAGTCTGGCCAGCCCCAGCATTTT. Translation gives CASSESGQPQHF.

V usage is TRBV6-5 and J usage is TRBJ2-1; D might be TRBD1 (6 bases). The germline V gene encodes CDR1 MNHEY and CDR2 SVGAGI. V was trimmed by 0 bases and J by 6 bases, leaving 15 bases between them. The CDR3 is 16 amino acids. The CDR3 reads CASSYSTGRIRNEQFF. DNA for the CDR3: TGTGCCAGCAGTTACTCTACAGGGCGAATTCGCAATGAGCAGTTCTTC.

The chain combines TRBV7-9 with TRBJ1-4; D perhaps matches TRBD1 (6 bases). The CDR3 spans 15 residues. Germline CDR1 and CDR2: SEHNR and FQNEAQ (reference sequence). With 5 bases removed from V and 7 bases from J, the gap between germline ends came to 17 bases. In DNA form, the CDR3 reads TGTGCCAGCAGCGGCCGTAGCAGGGGAAGTGAAAAACTGTTTTTT. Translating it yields CASSGRSRGSEKLFF.

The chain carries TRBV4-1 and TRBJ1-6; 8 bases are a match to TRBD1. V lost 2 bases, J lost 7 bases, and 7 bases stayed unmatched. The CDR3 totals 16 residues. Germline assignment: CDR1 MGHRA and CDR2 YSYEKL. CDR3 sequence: CASSQPTTGGNSPLHF. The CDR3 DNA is TGCGCCAGCAGCCAACCCACTACAGGGGGGAATTCACCCCTCCACTTT.

The CDR3 nucleotides are TGTGCCACCAGTGACTCGCAAGAGACCCAGTACTTC. The encoded protein is CATSDSQETQYF. The V call is TRBV24-1, the J call TRBJ2-5, with D unresolved. Germline V gives CDR1 KGHDR, CDR2 SFDVKD. The CDR3 extends over 12 amino acids. V dropped 4 bases and J dropped 2 bases, with 4 bases sitting between them.

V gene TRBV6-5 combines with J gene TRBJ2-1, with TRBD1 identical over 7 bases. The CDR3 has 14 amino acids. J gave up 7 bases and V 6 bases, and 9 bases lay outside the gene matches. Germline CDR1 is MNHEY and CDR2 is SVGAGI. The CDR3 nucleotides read TGTGCCAGCAGGCAGACAGGGCCGCCTAATGAGCAGTTCTTC. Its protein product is CASRQTGPPNEQFF.

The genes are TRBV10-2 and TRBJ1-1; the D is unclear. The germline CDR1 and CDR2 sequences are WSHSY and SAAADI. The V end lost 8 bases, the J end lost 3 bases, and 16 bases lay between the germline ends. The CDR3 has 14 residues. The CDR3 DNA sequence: TGCGCCAGCCTTACGACCAGCCGGGACACTGAAGCTTTCTTT. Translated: CASLTTSRDTEAFF.